This T cell receptor (beta chain) appears in the sequencing data of a study of blood T cell repertoires in COVID-19. CDR3 length: 15 residues. V was shortened by 3 bases and J by 3 bases, with 15 bases between the two germline ends. The germline V gene encodes CDR1 GTSNPN and CDR2 SVGIG (reference sequence). The study drew participants aged about 18 to 89 years from about two dozen US areas. Which cohort a participant joined came from the clinical history participants gave. Each recovered donor of Cohort 3 presented with two negative PCRs, clearance, or symptom resolution. TCRdb keeps only in-frame clones here, not all; method: immunoSEQ multiplex PCR. The data show roughly 300,000 clones, with 90% seen just once and 1.1% held by the top ten.

The receptor was derived from a woman in her 30s who had recovered from COVID-19. Sample: PBMCs or T cells enriched from blood (not recorded which). The chain couples TRBV30 to TRBJ2-1; D may be TRBD1 (7 bases). CDR3 bases: TGTGCCTGGAGGGGGGGCGGGACAGTCTACAATGAGCAGTTCTTC. Amino acids: CAWRGGGTVYNEQFF. The full variable domain, completed using reference TRBV30 and TRBJ2-1, is SQTIHQWPATLVQPVGSPLSLECTVEGTSNPNLYWYRQAAGRGLQLLFYSVGIGQISSEVPQNLSASRPQDRQFILSSKKLLLSDSGFYLCAWRGGGTVYNEQFFGPGTRLTVL.